A few counts support the clone carrying this T cell receptor beta chain. Antigen unknown. This entry comes from a study of CD8+CD57+ T cells in acquired aplastic anemia. About the study: Sorted CD4+ and CD8+ cells gave a mean 3.2 ug DNA, range about 0.19 to 27.4 ug.

The CDR3 length is 14 residues. Germline V CDR1 and CDR2: MNHEY, SVGEGT. Unmatched junction bases numbered 9, after V lost 7 bases and J lost 4 bases. CDR3 and TCR beta VDJ profiling relied on genomic DNA as the template. TCRdb independently ran MiXCR on the reads; one entry per CDR3 protein. Of hundreds of thousands of distinct CDR3 sequences listed, roughly 68% were seen once; the top ten hold 3% to 5%. Whole-study findings and limits: Shared by patients and controls, 25 to 35 CD8+ CDR3s were abundant in patients.

Sample: sorted CD4+, CD8+, or CD8+CD57+ T cells (not recorded which) from PBMCs. The chain couples TRBV6-2 or TRBV6-3 to TRBJ2-5; 7 bases are a match to TRBD1. This receptor was identified in a human donor in good health, serving as a control. Written as DNA, the CDR3 is TGTGCCAGCATGTACCAGACAGGGACAGAGACCCAGTACTTC. This gives the protein CASMYQTGTETQYF.